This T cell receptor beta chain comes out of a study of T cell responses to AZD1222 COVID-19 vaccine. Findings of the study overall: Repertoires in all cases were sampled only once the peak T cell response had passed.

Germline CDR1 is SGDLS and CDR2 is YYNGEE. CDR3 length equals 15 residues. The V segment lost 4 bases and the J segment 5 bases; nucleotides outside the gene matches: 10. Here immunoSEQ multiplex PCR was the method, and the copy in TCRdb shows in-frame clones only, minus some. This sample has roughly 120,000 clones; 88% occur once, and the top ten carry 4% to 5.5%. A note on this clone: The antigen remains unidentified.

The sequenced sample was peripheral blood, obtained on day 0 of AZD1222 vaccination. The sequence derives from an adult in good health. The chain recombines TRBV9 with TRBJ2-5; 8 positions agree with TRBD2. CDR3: CASSPAGGHPETQYF. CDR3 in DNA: TGTGCCAGCAGCCCGGCGGGGGGTCACCCCGAGACCCAGTACTTC.